The subject of this entry is one TCR beta chain. The PCR was carried out with 60 Vbeta primers and 13 Jbeta primers. Measured with immunoSEQ multiplex PCR; TCRdb has only the in-frame clones, and not every one. Of about 93,000 clones listed, about 80% were seen once; the top ten hold approximately 0.56%. The CDR3 totals 14 residues. V was pared by 2 bases and J by 2 bases, with 11 bases between. Germline CDR1 SGHDT, CDR2 YYEEEE. The data originate from a study of cytomegalovirus exposure and HLA in healthy donors. The genes are TRBV5-6 and TRBJ2-7; perhaps TRBD1 as D (5 bases). Sequencing was done on a sample of PBMCs. The source is a man under 40 in good health and CMV-seronegative. Written as DNA, the CDR3 is TGTGCCAGCAGCTTACCGACAGACCCCTACGAGCAGTACTTC. Translated, it gives CASSLPTDPYEQYF. The full variable domain, with the rest looked up from reference TRBV5-6 and TRBJ2-7, is DAGVTQSPTHLIKTRGQQVTLRCSPKSGHDTVSWYQQALGQGPQFIFQYYEEEERQRGNFPDRFSGHQFPNYSSELNVNALLLGDSALYLCASSLPTDPYEQYFGPGTRLTVT.